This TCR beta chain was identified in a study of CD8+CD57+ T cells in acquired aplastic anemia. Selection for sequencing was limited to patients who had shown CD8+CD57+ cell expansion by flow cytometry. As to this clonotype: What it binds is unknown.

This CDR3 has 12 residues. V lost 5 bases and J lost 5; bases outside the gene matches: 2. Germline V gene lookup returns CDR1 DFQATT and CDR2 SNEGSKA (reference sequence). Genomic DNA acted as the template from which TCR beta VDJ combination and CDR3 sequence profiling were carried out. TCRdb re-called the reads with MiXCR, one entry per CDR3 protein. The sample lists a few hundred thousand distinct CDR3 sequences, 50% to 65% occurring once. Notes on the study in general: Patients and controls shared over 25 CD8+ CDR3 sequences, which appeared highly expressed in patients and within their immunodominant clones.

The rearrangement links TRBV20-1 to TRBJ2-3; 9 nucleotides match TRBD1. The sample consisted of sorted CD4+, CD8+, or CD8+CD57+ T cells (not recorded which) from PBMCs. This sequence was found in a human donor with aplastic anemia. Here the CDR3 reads CSAPGQGDTQYF. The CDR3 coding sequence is TGCAGTGCTCCGGGACAGGGAGATACGCAGTATTTT.